A single sample gave rise to the 12 T cell receptor beta chains below, sequenced in a study of beta chain features in type 1 diabetes. The entirety of the isolated RNA underwent reverse transcription, so expressed TCRB transcripts were sequenced. Sequenced by immunoSEQ multiplex PCR; TCRdb stores in-frame clones only, minus some. This table has just under 150,000 clones, over 9.5% appearing once. The sample was naive CD4+ T cells from blood. These receptors came from a man aged 18 to 29 in good health.

This chain uses TRBV7-9 with TRBJ1-4; D remains unclear. V was shortened by 1 base and J by 5 bases, with 11 bases between the two germline ends. Germline assignment: CDR1 SEHNR and CDR2 FQNEAQ (reference sequence). There are 15 residues in the CDR3. CDR3 coding DNA: TGTGCCAGCAGCTTAGGGTCAGCCGGGAATGAAAAACTGTTTTTT. It yields the protein CASSLGSAGNEKLFF.

The sample holds a few counts of this clone. The chain links TRBV28 to TRBJ1-5, with 9 bases aligning to TRBD1. Germline CDR1 and CDR2: MDHEN and SYDVKM. The ends lost 6 bases at V and 6 bases at J; junction bases unmatched: 6. The CDR3 is 14 residues long. CDR3 loop: CASRPQGAVQPQHF. The CDR3 bases are TGTGCCAGCAGGCCACAGGGGGCAGTTCAGCCCCAGCATTTT.

This clone turned up a few times. The rearrangement links TRBV9 to TRBJ2-5; 7 bases fit TRBD2. Germline-derived CDR1 and CDR2 are SGDLS and YYNGEE. CDR3 length: 15 residues. Trimming cost V 0 bases and J 5 bases; bases outside gene matches: 7. CDR3 protein: CASSVEVAGEETQYF. In DNA, the CDR3 is TGTGCCAGCAGCGTAGAAGTCGCGGGGGAGGAGACCCAGTACTTC.

The chain uses TRBV4-3 and TRBJ2-7, with D perhaps matching TRBD2 (5 bases). With 4 bases removed from V and 0 bases from J, the gap between germline ends came to 10 bases. The CDR3 is made up of 14 amino acids. Germline-derived CDR1 and CDR2 are LGHNA and YSLEER. CDR3 residues: CASSRTGSSYEQYF. CDR3 sequence (DNA): TGCGCCAGCAGCCGGACTGGGAGCTCCTACGAGCAGTACTTC.

The CDR3 nucleotides read TGTGCCAGTAGTGGCGACAGGGCCTACACAGATACGCAGTATTTT. Encoded protein: CASSGDRAYTDTQYF. The chain employs TRBV19 and TRBJ2-3, with 7 bases that match TRBD1. Germline trimming cut 5 bases from V and 2 bases from J; bases unmatched to any gene: 7. Germline lookup yields CDR1 LNHDA and CDR2 SQIVND (reference sequence). The CDR3 length is 15 residues. Using reference TRBV19 and TRBJ2-3 for the parts outside the CDR3, the full variable domain is DGGITQSPKYLFRKEGQNVTLSCEQNLNHDAMYWYRQDPGQGLRLIYYSQIVNDFQKGDIAEGYSVSREKKESFPLTVTSAQKNPTAFYLCASSGDRAYTDTQYFGPGTRLTVL.

This clone showed up just a few times. This sequence joins TRBV6-1 and TRBJ1-6; D remains ambiguous. The germline V gene encodes CDR1 MNHNS and CDR2 SASEGT. The CDR3 has 14 amino acids. V was trimmed by 6 bases and J by 6 bases, leaving 12 bases between them. The CDR3 spells CASSREPSNSPLHF. The CDR3 region has the DNA TGTGCCAGCAGCCGGGAACCAAGTAATTCACCCCTCCACTTT.

The rearrangement joins TRBV6-4 to TRBJ1-1, with D uncertain. Germline V lookup: CDR1 MRHNA, CDR2 SNTAGT. V was cut by 4 bases and J by 2 bases, with 8 bases left in between. This CDR3 spans 13 amino acids. The DNA of the CDR3 is TGTGCCAGCAGTGCCAGGATTAACACTGAAGCTTTCTTT. Translating gives CASSARINTEAFF.

This clone was observed a handful of times. The V gene is TRBV11-1, the J gene TRBJ2-7; D is undetermined. V shed 9 bases and J shed 0 bases, with 9 bases lying between them. There are 12 residues in the CDR3. From germline, CDR1 is SGHAT and CDR2 FQDESV (reference sequence). The CDR3 here is CARQDSSYEQYF. CDR3 in DNA: TGTGCCAGGCAGGATTCCTCCTACGAGCAGTACTTC. The whole variable domain, filled in from reference TRBV11-1 and TRBJ2-7, reads EAEVAQSPRYKITEKSQAVAFWCDPISGHATLYWYRQILGQGPELLVQFQDESVVDDSQLPKDRFSAERLKGVDSTLKIQPAELGDSAMYLCARQDSSYEQYFGPGTRLTVT.

This clone was counted between two and nine times. This rearrangement joins TRBV28 to TRBJ2-7; D is unresolved. V was shortened by 3 bases and J by 2 bases, with 8 bases between the two germline ends. The length of the CDR3 is 13 residues. Germline assignment: CDR1 MDHEN and CDR2 SYDVKM. The CDR3 DNA sequence: TGTGCCAGCAGTTTGGAGACCCCCTACGAGCAGTACTTC. It codes for CASSLETPYEQYF. Drawing the rest from reference TRBV28 and TRBJ2-7, the complete variable domain is DVKVTQSSRYLVKRTGEKVFLECVQDMDHENMFWYRQDPGLGLRLIYFSYDVKMKEKGDIPEGYSVSREKKERFSLILESASTNQTSMYLCASSLETPYEQYFGPGTRLTVT.

This clone was counted between two and nine times. V gene TRBV6-5 combines with J gene TRBJ2-1, with TRBD1 matching over 11 bases. The J segment lost 3 bases and the V segment lost 5 bases, leaving 3 bases of the junction unmatched. CDR3 length: 15 residues. The germline CDR1 and CDR2 sequences are MNHEY and SVGAGI. The CDR3: CASSVGQGVYNEQFF. For the CDR3, the DNA is TGTGCCAGCAGTGTGGGACAGGGGGTCTACAATGAGCAGTTCTTC.

This clone came up a few times. This sequence joins TRBV27 and TRBJ2-5, with 9 positions matching TRBD2. The CDR3 has 15 residues. V lost 3 bases to trimming and J lost 5 bases; unmatched junction nucleotides: 7. Per germline, CDR1 MNHEY and CDR2 SMNVEV (reference sequence). This chain's CDR3 is CASSLAASGEETQYF. As DNA, the CDR3 is TGTGCCAGCAGTTTGGCGGCTAGCGGGGAGGAGACCCAGTACTTC.

The V gene is TRBV19, the J gene TRBJ2-2; 9 positions match TRBD1. This CDR3 has 15 amino acids. Trimming at V came to 3 bases and at J to 11 bases, leaving 10 bases not matched to a gene. Germline CDR1 and CDR2: LNHDA and SQIVND (reference sequence). CDR3 sequence (DNA): TGTGCCAGTAGTATGCCGGGACAGGGAGGCCGAGAGCTGTTTTTT. Its protein is CASSMPGQGGRELFF.